This T cell receptor beta chain was observed in a study of Graves' ophthalmopathy and Graves' hyperthyroidism. For repertoire sequencing, the TCR beta CDR3 regions were amplified from RNA transcripts. The first-round RT-PCR employed HTBI primers together with the Qiagen OneStep RT-PCR kit. A multiplex PCR was then performed as the second round. TCRdb reprocessed the multiplex PCR reads via MiXCR and lists one record per CDR3 protein. The table includes around 400,000 distinct CDR3 sequences, about 21% detected once. Germline CDR1 and CDR2: MNHEY and SVGEGT. This CDR3 region has 15 residues. The J segment lost 5 bases and the V segment lost 4 bases, leaving 7 bases of the junction unmatched.

V and J are TRBV6-2 or TRBV6-3 and TRBJ2-5, with 10 bases aligning to TRBD2. Sequencing input: peripheral blood. The clonotype originates from a woman in her late teens or twenties with stable Graves' hyperthyroidism. CDR3: CASSFAAGGPETQYF. The CDR3 DNA is TGTGCCAGCAGTTTCGCAGCGGGGGGGCCGGAGACCCAGTACTTC.